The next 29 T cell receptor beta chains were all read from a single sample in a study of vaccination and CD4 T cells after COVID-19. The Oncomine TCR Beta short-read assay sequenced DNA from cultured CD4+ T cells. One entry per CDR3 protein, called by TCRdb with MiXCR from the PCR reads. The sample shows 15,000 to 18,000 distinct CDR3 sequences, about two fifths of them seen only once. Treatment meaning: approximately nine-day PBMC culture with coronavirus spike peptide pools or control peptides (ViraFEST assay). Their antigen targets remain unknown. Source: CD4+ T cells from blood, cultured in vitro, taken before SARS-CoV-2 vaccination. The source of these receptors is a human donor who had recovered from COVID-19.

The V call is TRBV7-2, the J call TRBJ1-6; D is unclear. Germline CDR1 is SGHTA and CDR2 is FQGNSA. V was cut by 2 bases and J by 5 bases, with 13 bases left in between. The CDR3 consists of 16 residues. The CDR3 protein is CASSLYSGKNNSPLHF. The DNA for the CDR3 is TGTGCCAGCAGCTTATATTCTGGGAAAAATAATTCACCCCTCCACTTT.

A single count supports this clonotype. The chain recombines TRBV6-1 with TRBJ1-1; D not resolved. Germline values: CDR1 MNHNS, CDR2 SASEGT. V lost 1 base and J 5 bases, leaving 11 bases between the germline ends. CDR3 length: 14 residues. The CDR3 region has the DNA TGTGCCAGCAGTGAAGTATCGCCCAGGACTGAAGCTTTCTTT. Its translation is CASSEVSPRTEAFF.

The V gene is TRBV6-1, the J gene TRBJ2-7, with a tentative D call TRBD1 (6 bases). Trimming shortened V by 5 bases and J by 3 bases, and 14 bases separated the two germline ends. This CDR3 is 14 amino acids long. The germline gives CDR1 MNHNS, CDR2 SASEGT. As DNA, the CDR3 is TGTGCCAGCAGTCAACAGGGTGGAGGCTACGAGCAGTACTTC. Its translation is CASSQQGGGYEQYF.

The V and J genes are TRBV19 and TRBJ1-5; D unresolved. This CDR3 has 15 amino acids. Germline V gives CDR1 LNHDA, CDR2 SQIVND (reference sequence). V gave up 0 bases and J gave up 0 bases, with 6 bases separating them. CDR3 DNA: TGTGCCAGTAGTATAGACACTTTTAGCAATCAGCCCCAGCATTTT. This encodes CASSIDTFSNQPQHF.

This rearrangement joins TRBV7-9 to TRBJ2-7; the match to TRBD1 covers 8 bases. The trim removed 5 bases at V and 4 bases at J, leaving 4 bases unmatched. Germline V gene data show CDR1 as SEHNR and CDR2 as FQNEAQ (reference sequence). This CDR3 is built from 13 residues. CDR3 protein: CASSPGGAYEQYF. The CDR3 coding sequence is TGTGCCAGCAGCCCAGGGGGCGCGTACGAGCAGTACTTC.

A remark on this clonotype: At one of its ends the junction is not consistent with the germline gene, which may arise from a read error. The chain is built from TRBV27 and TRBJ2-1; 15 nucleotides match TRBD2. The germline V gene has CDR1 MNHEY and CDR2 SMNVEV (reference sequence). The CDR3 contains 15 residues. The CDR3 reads CASSSGTSGRPYGHF. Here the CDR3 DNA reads TGTGCCAGCAGTTCCGGGACTAGCGGGAGGCCTTATGGTCACTTC.

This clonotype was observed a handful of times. The DNA of the CDR3 is TGTGCCAGCAGCTTAGCGCATTCAGTCCAGCAGCCCCAGCATTTT. This codes for CASSLAHSVQQPQHF. The V gene is TRBV7-2, the J gene TRBJ1-5; D remains unclear. Germline V gene data show CDR1 as SGHTA and CDR2 as FQGNSA. Trimming removed 0 bases from V and 7 bases from J, with 13 bases in between. The length of the CDR3 is 15 residues.

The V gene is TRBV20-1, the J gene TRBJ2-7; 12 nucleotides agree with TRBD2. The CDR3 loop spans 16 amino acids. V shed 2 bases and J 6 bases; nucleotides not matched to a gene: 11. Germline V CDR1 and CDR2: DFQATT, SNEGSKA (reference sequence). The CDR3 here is CSARIAGASGRAEQYF. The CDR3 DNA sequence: TGCAGTGCTAGAATCGCAGGGGCTAGCGGGAGGGCCGAGCAGTACTTC.

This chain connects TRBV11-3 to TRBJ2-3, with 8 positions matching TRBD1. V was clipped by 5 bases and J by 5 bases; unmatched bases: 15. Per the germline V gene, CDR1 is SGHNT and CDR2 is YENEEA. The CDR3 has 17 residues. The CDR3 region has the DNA TGTGCCAGCAGCCCGCGGACAGGGAGGATAGGGGGAGATACGCAGTATTTT. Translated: CASSPRTGRIGGDTQYF. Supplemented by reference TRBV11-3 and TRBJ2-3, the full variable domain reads EAGVVQSPRYKIIEKKQPVAFWCNPISGHNTLYWYLQNLGQGPELLIRYENEEAVDDSQLPKDRFSAERLKGVDSTLKIQPAELGDSAVYLCASSPRTGRIGGDTQYFGPGTRLTVL.

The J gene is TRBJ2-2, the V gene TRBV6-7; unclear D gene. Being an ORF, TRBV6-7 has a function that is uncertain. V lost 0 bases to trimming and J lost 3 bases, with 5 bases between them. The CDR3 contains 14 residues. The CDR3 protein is CASSYSNDTGELFF. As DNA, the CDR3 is TGTGCCAGCAGTTACTCGAATGACACCGGGGAGCTGTTTTTT.

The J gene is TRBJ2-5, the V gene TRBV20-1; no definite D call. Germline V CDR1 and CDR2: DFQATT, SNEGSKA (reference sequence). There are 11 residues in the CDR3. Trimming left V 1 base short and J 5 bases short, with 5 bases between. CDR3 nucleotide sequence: TGCAGTGCTAGAGTTTCGGAGACCCAGTACTTC. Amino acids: CSARVSETQYF.

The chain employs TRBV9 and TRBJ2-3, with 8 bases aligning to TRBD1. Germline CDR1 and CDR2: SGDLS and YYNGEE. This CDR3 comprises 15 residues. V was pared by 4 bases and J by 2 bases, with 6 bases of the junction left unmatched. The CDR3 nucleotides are TGTGCCAGCAGCCCAGGGGGCAGATACACAGATACGCAGTATTTT. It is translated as CASSPGGRYTDTQYF.

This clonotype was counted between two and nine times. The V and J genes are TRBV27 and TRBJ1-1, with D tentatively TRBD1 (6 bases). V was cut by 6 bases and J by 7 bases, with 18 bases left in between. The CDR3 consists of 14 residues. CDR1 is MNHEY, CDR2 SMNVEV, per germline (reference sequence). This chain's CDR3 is CASRRQEQGGEAFF. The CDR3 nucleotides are TGTGCCAGCAGAAGACAGGAGCAAGGGGGTGAAGCTTTCTTT.

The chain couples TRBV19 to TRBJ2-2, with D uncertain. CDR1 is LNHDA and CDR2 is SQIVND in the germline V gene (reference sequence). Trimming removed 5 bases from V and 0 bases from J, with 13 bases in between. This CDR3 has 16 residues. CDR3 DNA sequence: TGTGCCAGTAGTCCCCGACACCCCCCGAACACCGGGGAGCTGTTTTTT. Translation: CASSPRHPPNTGELFF.

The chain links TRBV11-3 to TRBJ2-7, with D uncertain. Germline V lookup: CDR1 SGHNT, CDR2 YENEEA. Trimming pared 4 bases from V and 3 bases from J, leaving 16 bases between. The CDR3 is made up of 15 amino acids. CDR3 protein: CASSSAIGLGYEQYF. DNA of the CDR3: TGTGCCAGCAGCTCGGCTATCGGGTTAGGCTACGAGCAGTACTTC.

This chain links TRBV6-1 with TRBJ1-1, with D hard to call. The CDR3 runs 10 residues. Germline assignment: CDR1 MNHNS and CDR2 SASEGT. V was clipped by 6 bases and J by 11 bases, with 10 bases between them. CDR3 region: CASRNLDAFF. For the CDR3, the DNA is TGTGCCAGCAGGAACCTGGATGCTTTCTTT.

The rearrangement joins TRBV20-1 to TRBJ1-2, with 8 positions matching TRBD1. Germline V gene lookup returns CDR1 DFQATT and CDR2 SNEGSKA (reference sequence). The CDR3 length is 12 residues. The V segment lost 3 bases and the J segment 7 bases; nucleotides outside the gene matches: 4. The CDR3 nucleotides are TGCAGTGCTAGTCCAGGGGGCATTGGCTACACCTTC. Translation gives CSASPGGIGYTF.

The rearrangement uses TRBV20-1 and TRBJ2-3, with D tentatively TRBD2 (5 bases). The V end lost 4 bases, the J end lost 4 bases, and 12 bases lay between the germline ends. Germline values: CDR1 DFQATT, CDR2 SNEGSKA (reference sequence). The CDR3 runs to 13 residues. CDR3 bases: TGCAGTGCTATCGGGCGGGTGGCAGATACGCAGTATTTT. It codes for CSAIGRVADTQYF.

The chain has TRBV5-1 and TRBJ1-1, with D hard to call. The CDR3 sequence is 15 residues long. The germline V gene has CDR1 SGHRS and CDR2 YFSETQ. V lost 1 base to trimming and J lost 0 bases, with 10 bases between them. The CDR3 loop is CASSLPPAVNTEAFF. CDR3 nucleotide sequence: TGCGCCAGCAGCTTGCCTCCGGCGGTGAACACTGAAGCTTTCTTT.

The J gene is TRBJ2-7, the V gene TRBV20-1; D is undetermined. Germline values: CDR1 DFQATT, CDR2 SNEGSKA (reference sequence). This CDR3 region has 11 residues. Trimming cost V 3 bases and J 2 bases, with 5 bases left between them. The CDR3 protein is CSASGAYEQYF. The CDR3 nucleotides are TGCAGTGCTAGCGGCGCCTACGAGCAGTACTTC.

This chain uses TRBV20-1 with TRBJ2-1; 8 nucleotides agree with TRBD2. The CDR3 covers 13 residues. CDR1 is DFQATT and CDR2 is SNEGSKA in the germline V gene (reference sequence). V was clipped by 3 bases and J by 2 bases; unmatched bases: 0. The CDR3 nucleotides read TGCAGTGCTAGCGGGGGGGCCTACAATGAGCAGTTCTTC. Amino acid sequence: CSASGGAYNEQFF.

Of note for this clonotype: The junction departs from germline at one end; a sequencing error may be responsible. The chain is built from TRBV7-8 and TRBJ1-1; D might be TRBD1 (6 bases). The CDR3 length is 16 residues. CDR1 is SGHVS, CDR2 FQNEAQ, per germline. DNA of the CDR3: TGTGCCAGCAGATTAGGTCCCAGGGGCGAGAACACTGAAGCTTTCTTT. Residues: CASRLGPRGENTEAFF.

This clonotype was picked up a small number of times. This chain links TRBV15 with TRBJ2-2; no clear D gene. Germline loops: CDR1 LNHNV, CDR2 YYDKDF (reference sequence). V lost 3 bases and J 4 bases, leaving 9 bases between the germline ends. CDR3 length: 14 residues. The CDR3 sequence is CATSSLLGTGELFF. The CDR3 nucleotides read TGTGCCACCAGCAGTCTCCTAGGCACCGGGGAGCTGTTTTTT. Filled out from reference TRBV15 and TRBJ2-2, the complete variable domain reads DAMVIQNPRYQVTQFGKPVTLSCSQTLNHNVMYWYQQKSSQAPKLLFHYYDKDFNNEADTPDNFQSRRPNTSFCFLDIRSPGLGDTAMYLCATSSLLGTGELFFGEGSRLTVL.

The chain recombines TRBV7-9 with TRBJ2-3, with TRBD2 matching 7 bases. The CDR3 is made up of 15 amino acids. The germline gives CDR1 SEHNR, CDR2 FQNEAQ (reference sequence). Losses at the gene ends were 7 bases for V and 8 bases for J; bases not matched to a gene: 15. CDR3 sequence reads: CASTSTGRETPTQYF. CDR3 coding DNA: TGTGCCAGCACCTCAACGGGGCGGGAGACGCCTACGCAGTATTTT.

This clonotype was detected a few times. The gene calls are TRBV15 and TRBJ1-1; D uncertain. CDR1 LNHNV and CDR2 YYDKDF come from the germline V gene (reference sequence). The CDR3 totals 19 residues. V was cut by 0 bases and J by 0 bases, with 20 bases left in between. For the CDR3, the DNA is TGTGCCACCAGCAGAGATGGCGGCCCGGCAGGCCTAATGAACACTGAAGCTTTCTTT. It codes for CATSRDGGPAGLMNTEAFF.

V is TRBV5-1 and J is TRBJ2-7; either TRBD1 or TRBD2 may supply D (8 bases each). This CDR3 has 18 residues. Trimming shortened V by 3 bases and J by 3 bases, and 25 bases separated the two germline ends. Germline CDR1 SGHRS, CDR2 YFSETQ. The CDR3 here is CASSSRSNSGTGLYEQYF. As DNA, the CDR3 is TGCGCCAGCAGCTCCCGATCGAATAGCGGGACAGGACTCTACGAGCAGTACTTC.

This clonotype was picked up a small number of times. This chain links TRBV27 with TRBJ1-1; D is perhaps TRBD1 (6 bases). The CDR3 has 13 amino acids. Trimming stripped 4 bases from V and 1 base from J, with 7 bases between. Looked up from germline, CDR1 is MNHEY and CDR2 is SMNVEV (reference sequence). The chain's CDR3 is CASSSQGNTEAFF. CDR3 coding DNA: TGTGCCAGCAGTTCACAGGGGAACACTGAAGCTTTCTTT.

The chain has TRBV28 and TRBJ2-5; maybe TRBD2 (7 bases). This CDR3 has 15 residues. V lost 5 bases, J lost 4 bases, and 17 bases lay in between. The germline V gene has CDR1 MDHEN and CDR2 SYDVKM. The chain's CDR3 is CASSPQGGLLETQYF. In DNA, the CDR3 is TGTGCCAGCAGTCCACAGGGAGGGCTGCTAGAGACCCAGTACTTC.

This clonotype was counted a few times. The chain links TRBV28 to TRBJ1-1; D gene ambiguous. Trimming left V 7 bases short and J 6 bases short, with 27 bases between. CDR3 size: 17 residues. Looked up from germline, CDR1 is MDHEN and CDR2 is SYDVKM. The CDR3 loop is CASNKRVVIRRVAEAFF. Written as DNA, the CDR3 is TGTGCCAGCAATAAACGGGTGGTTATTAGGAGGGTGGCTGAAGCTTTCTTT.